The 18 T cell receptor beta chains given below trace back to one sample, sequenced in a study of regulatory T cells in long-lasting Graves disease. Time point meaning: persistent/refractory GD, antithyroid drugs over 5 years with positive TRAb. With RNA extracted from PBMCs as input, the TCR library was made. Arm-PCR of CDR3 regions and iRepertoire HTBI primers were used to build TCR beta libraries. TCRdb re-called the multiplex PCR reads through MiXCR, storing one row per CDR3 protein. The repertoire holds hundreds of thousands of distinct CDR3 sequences, with around 32% as singletons. The specimen was peripheral blood mononuclear cells (PBMCs), collected when the disease was refractory, from a patient treated with antithyroid drugs. The receptors shown here come from a female donor with Graves disease.

The V gene is TRBV7-3, the J gene TRBJ2-7; the D is unclear. Germline V lookup: CDR1 SGHTA, CDR2 FQGTGA. V was shortened by 2 bases and J by 2 bases, with 10 bases between the two germline ends. The CDR3 is 14 residues long. This CDR3 reads CASSLYNPPYEQYF. As DNA, the CDR3 is TGTGCCAGCAGCTTATATAATCCCCCCTACGAGCAGTACTTC.

The CDR3 region is CASSWTGGQETQYF. CDR3 nucleotide sequence: TGCGCCAGCAGCTGGACAGGGGGCCAAGAGACCCAGTACTTC. The chain couples TRBV5-1 to TRBJ2-5; 10 nucleotides align to TRBD1. The CDR3 runs 14 residues. Germline CDR1 is SGHRS and CDR2 is YFSETQ. The V gene end was trimmed by 3 bases and the J gene end by 1 base; junction bases not matched to a gene: 0.

This chain connects TRBV19 to TRBJ1-1; a possible D gene is TRBD1 (5 bases). The germline V and J ends were trimmed by 3 bases and 8 bases, with 10 bases remaining between them. This CDR3 has 12 amino acids. Germline CDR1 and CDR2: LNHDA and SQIVND (reference sequence). The DNA of the CDR3 is TGTGCCAGTAGTATTGGGGCAGCGGAAGCTTTCTTT. Its translation: CASSIGAAEAFF.

This clonotype was seen a handful of times. For the CDR3, the DNA is TGCAGTGCTAGTCTGACTAGTGGTTCAGATACGCAGTATTTT. Protein product: CSASLTSGSDTQYF. V gene TRBV20-1 combines with J gene TRBJ2-3, with D maybe TRBD2 (6 bases). Trimming shortened V by 3 bases and J by 4 bases, and 14 bases separated the two germline ends. The germline gives CDR1 DFQATT, CDR2 SNEGSKA (reference sequence). The CDR3 has 14 residues.

This clonotype was observed at least ten times. The chain employs TRBV27 and TRBJ1-2; D remains ambiguous. The CDR3 loop spans 14 amino acids. From germline, CDR1 is MNHEY and CDR2 SMNVEV (reference sequence). Between the trimmed V and J ends, which lost 2 bases and 4 bases, there was a span of 11 bases. Here the CDR3 reads CASSLHQAAYGYTF. The DNA of the CDR3 is TGTGCCAGCAGTTTACACCAGGCTGCCTATGGCTACACCTTC.

In nucleotides, the CDR3 is TGCAGCGTCGCCAGCGGGAGCCGCCAAGAGACCCAGTACTTC. Translated: CSVASGSRQETQYF. The chain uses TRBV29-1 and TRBJ2-5, with 8 bases lining up with TRBD2. CDR1 SQVTM and CDR2 ANQGSEA come from the germline V gene. V shed 6 bases and J 1 base; nucleotides not matched to a gene: 7. This CDR3 has 14 residues. Using reference TRBV29-1 and TRBJ2-5 for the parts outside the CDR3, the full variable domain is SAVISQKPSRDICQRGTSLTIQCQVDSQVTMMFWYRQQPGQSLTLIATANQGSEATYESGFVIDKFPISRPNLTFSTLTVSNMSPEDSSIYLCSVASGSRQETQYFGPGTRLLVL.

This clonotype was seen a handful of times. This rearrangement joins TRBV12-3 or TRBV12-4 to TRBJ1-1; tentative D call: TRBD1 (6 bases). The CDR3 runs to 14 residues. Trimming took off 6 bases at V and 10 bases at J, with 21 bases between the two ends. CDR3 amino acids: CASSPPGGDMVAFF. The CDR3 region has the DNA TGTGCCAGCAGCCCGCCGGGGGGCGACATGGTAGCTTTCTTT.

Points on this clonotype: This may be a read error: a much more frequent sequence differs by one nucleotide. The gene calls are TRBV28 and TRBJ1-2, with D unresolved. The CDR3 length is 13 residues. Per germline, CDR1 MDHEN and CDR2 SYDVKM. CDR3: CASGLSRTYGYTF. The CDR3 nucleotides are TGTGCCAGCGGTTTATCAAGGACCTATGGCTACACCTTC.

The chain combines TRBV20-1 with TRBJ2-1, with 9 bases aligning to TRBD1. This CDR3 has 13 amino acids. Looked up from germline, CDR1 is DFQATT and CDR2 is SNEGSKA (reference sequence). V lost 6 bases to trimming and J lost 10 bases; unmatched junction nucleotides: 10. The CDR3 bases are TGCAGTGCCAGTAGACAGGGGGAATACGAGCAGTTCTTC. Encoded protein: CSASRQGEYEQFF.

Only a few counts were recorded for this clonotype. Written as DNA, the CDR3 is TGCAGTGCTAGAGATGTCAGGGCGCACACTGAAGCTTTCTTT. Translation: CSARDVRAHTEAFF. The chain employs TRBV20-1 and TRBJ1-1, with a weak D call TRBD1 (5 bases). Germline values: CDR1 DFQATT, CDR2 SNEGSKA (reference sequence). The germline V and J ends were trimmed by 0 bases and 3 bases, with 11 bases remaining between them. The CDR3 covers 14 residues.

This rearrangement joins TRBV20-1 to TRBJ1-1; 10 bases match TRBD1. This CDR3 spans 16 amino acids. Trimming took 5 bases from V and 0 from J; bases not matched to a gene: 9. Looked up from germline, CDR1 is DFQATT and CDR2 is SNEGSKA (reference sequence). The chain's CDR3 is CSARQGAIGVNTEAFF. The CDR3 DNA sequence: TGCAGTGCTCGACAGGGGGCTATCGGCGTGAACACTGAAGCTTTCTTT.

The chain uses TRBV19 and TRBJ1-2; tentatively, D is TRBD1 (6 bases). V was shortened by 3 bases and J by 4 bases, with 18 bases between the two germline ends. There are 16 residues in the CDR3. Per the germline V gene, CDR1 is LNHDA and CDR2 is SQIVND (reference sequence). CDR3 in DNA: TGTGCCAGTAGTATCTCGCCGGGGACAATGATCTATGGCTACACCTTC. Translating gives CASSISPGTMIYGYTF.

As concerns this clonotype: One end of the junction varies from germline; a read error may be responsible. The V gene is TRBV7-3, the J gene TRBJ2-4; 8 bases fit TRBD1. The CDR3 runs to 12 residues. From germline, CDR1 is SGHTA and CDR2 FQGTGA. CDR3 sequence: CASMHGDRPSNF. As DNA, the CDR3 is TGTGCCAGCATGCATGGGGACAGGCCTAGTAACTTC.

There are a few counts of this clonotype. As DNA, the CDR3 is TGTGCCAGTAGTATCGGGCATTACTACGAGCAGTACTTC. This gives the protein CASSIGHYYEQYF. This chain uses TRBV19 with TRBJ2-7, with D unclear. The CDR3 is made up of 13 amino acids. Deletions cut 3 bases from V and 3 bases from J, with 9 bases between. Germline loops: CDR1 LNHDA, CDR2 SQIVND (reference sequence).

This clonotype was seen a few times. The genes are TRBV19 and TRBJ1-2; no definite D call. This CDR3 has 14 amino acids. The V end was cut by 6 bases, the J end by 7 bases, with 18 bases between. Germline lookup yields CDR1 LNHDA and CDR2 SQIVND (reference sequence). The CDR3 loop is CASSRGPDSSGYTF. In DNA, the CDR3 is TGTGCCAGTAGCCGGGGTCCCGACTCCTCTGGCTACACCTTC.

This clonotype was counted between two and nine times. This chain links TRBV7-3 with TRBJ2-5, with 7 bases matching TRBD2. J was trimmed by 4 bases and V by 3 bases; bases with no gene match: 8. The CDR3 contains 15 residues. Germline values: CDR1 SGHTA, CDR2 FQGTGA. The DNA for the CDR3 is TGTGCCAGCAGCTTCGGAGGGAGGGCCTTAGAGACCCAGTACTTC. Its translation is CASSFGGRALETQYF.

In this sample, this clonotype turned up a few times. The chain has TRBV5-6 and TRBJ2-1, with 7 nucleotides matching TRBD2. J was trimmed by 1 base and V by 6 bases; bases with no gene match: 13. There are 17 residues in the CDR3. The germline CDR1 and CDR2 sequences are SGHDT and YYEEEE. CDR3 DNA sequence: TGTGCCAGCACCCCTCGGGAGCGGGAATGGTCCTACAATGAGCAGTTCTTC. This translates into CASTPREREWSYNEQFF.

This chain links TRBV11-2 with TRBJ2-5; D not certain. The germline gives CDR1 SGHAT, CDR2 FQNNGV. The CDR3 runs 13 residues. The V gene lost 4 bases and the J gene lost 0 bases, with 6 bases spanning the gap. CDR3: CASSSSDQETQYF. CDR3 nucleotide sequence: TGTGCCAGCAGCTCTTCGGACCAAGAGACCCAGTACTTC.